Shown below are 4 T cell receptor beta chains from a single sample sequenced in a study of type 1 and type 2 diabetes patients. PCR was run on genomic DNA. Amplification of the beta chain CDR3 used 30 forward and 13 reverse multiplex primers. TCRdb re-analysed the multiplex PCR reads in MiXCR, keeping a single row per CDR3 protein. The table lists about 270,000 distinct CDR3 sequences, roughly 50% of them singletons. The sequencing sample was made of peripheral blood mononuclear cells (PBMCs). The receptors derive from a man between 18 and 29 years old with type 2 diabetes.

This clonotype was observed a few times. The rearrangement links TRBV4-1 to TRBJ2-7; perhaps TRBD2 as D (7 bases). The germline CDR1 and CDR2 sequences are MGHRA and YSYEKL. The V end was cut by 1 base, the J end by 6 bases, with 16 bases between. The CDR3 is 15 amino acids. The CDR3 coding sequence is TGCGCCAGCAGCCAAGTCGGAGGGGGGGCCTTCGAGCAGTACTTC. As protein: CASSQVGGGAFEQYF.

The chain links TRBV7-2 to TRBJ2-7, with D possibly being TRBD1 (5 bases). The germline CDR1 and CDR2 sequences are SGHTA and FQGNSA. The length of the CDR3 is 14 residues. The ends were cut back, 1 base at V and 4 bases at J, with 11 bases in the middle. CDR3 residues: CASSLEGAFYEQYF. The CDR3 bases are TGTGCCAGCAGCTTAGAAGGGGCTTTTTACGAGCAGTACTTC.

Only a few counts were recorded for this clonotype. CDR3 nucleotide sequence: TGTGCCAGCAGATCAAACGGACTAGCGGGAGTCGGATACGAGCAGTACTTC. Translation: CASRSNGLAGVGYEQYF. The V and J genes are TRBV6-2 or TRBV6-3 and TRBJ2-7, with 13 bases matching TRBD2. The J segment lost 4 bases and the V segment lost 6 bases, leaving 12 bases of the junction unmatched. Looked up from germline, CDR1 is MNHEY and CDR2 is SVGEGT. The CDR3 sequence is 17 residues long.

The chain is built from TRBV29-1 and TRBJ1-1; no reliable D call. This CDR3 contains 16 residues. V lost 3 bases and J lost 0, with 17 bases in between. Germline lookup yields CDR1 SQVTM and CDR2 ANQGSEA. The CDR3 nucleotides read TGCAGCGTTGATAGGGAAAGCCCCTTGATGAACACTGAAGCTTTCTTT. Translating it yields CSVDRESPLMNTEAFF. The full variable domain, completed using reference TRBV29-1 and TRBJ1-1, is SAVISQKPSRDICQRGTSLTIQCQVDSQVTMMFWYRQQPGQSLTLIATANQGSEATYESGFVIDKFPISRPNLTFSTLTVSNMSPEDSSIYLCSVDRESPLMNTEAFFGQGTRLTVV.